The present entry profiles one T cell receptor beta chain with its context. Its antigen is not known. Germline loops: CDR1 SGHVS, CDR2 FNYEAQ. The length of the CDR3 is 16 residues. Trimming shortened V by 2 bases and J by 0 bases, and 12 bases separated the two germline ends. The sample belongs to a study of vaccination and CD4 T cells after COVID-19. Turning to the study itself: Median time from second vaccine dose to sampling was over 55 days (14 to 241). The cells were exposed to overlapping spike peptides originating from SARS-CoV-2, HCoV-NL63, HCoV-OC43 and HCoV-229E for stimulation.

CD4+ T cells that had been cultured provided DNA sequenced with the Oncomine TCR Beta short-read assay. From the PCR reads, TCRdb called clonotypes with MiXCR, one entry per CDR3 protein. The data show roughly 4,000 distinct CDR3 sequences, about 15% seen once. This sample's treatment: roughly ten-day PBMC culture with coronavirus spike peptide pools or control peptides (ViraFEST assay). Fresh IL-2 medium was used to replace half of the medium on days 3 and 7. The chain employs TRBV7-6 and TRBJ2-3, with D possibly matching TRBD2 (6 bases). The clonotype was recovered from a human donor who had recovered from COVID-19. The sequenced material came from CD4+ T cells from blood, cultured in vitro. CDR3 protein: CASSLTAGISTDTQYF. CDR3 sequence (DNA): TGTGCCAGCAGCTTAACGGCGGGGATTAGCACAGATACGCAGTATTTT. Variable domain in full (rest from reference TRBV7-6 and TRBJ2-3): GAGVSQSPRYKVTKRGQDVALRCDPISGHVSLYWYRQALGQGPEFLTYFNYEAQQDKSGLPNDRFSAERPEGSISTLTIQRTEQRDSAMYRCASSLTAGISTDTQYFGPGTRLTVL.